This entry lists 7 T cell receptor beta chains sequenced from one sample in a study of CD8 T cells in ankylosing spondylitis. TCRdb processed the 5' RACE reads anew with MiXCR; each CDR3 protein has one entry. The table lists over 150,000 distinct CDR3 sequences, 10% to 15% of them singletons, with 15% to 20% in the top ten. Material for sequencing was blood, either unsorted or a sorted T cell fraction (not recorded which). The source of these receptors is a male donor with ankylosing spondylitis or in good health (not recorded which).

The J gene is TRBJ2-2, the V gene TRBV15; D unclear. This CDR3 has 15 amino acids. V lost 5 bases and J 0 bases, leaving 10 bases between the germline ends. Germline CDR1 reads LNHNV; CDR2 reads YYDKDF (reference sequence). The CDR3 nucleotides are TGTGCCACCAGCGGTAGACCGTCGAACACCGGGGAGCTGTTTTTT. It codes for CATSGRPSNTGELFF.

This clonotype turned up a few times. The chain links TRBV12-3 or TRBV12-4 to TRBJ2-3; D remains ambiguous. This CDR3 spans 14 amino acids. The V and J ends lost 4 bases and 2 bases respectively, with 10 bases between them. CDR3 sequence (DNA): TGTGCCAGCAGTTCCGCGGTGCCCACAGATACGCAGTATTTT. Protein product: CASSSAVPTDTQYF.

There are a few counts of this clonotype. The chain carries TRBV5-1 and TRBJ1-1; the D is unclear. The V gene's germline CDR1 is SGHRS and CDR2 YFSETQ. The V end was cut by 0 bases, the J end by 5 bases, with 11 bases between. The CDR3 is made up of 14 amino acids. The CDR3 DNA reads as TGCGCCAGCAGCTTGGGGACGGATTTTACTGAAGCTTTCTTT. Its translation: CASSLGTDFTEAFF. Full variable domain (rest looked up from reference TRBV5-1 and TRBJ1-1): KAGVTQTPRYLIKTRGQQVTLSCSPISGHRSVSWYQQTPGQGLQFLFEYFSETQRNKGNFPGRFSGRQFSNSRSEMNVSTLELGDSALYLCASSLGTDFTEAFFGQGTRLTVV.

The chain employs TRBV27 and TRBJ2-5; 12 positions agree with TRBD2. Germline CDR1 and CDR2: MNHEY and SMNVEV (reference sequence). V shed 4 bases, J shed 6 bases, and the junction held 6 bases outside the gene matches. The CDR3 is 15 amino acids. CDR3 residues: CASSSGLAGSKTQYF. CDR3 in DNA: TGTGCCAGCAGTTCTGGACTAGCGGGGTCGAAGACCCAGTACTTC.

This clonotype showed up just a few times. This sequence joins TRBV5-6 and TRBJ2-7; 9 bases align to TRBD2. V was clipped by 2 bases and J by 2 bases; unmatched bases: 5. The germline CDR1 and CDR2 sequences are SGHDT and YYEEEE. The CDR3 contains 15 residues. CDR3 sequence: CASSFLTSGTYEQYF. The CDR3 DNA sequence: TGTGCCAGCAGCTTTCTGACTAGCGGAACCTACGAGCAGTACTTC.

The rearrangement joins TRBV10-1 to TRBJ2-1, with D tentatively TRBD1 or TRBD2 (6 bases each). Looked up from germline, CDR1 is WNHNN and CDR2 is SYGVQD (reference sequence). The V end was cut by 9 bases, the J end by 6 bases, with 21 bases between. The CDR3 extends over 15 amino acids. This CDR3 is CAREVDRGLANEQFF. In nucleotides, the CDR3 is TGCGCCAGGGAGGTGGATCGGGGGCTGGCCAATGAGCAGTTCTTC.

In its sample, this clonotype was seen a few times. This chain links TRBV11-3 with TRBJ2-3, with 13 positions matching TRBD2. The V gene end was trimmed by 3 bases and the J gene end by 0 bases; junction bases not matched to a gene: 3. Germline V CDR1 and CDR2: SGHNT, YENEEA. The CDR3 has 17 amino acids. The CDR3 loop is CASSFGTSGESTDTQYF. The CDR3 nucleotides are TGTGCCAGCAGCTTCGGGACTAGCGGGGAGAGCACAGATACGCAGTATTTT.